This TCR beta chain was captured by sequencing in a study of cytomegalovirus exposure and HLA in healthy donors (dated by TCRdb to about 2017). Turning to the overall study: An earlier analysis of roughly 570 of the donors reported 276 Gb of sequence data and 117 million unique TCR beta sequences obtained from roughly 170 million T cells. The study combined high-throughput TCR immunosequencing, statistical association of individual TCRs with disease status, and machine learning to predict cytomegalovirus infection status. Approximately 310 gigabases of sequencing data and approximately 93 million unique TCR sequences were included in an early release covering under 650 HLA-typed donors. The study profiled the T cell repertoires of 666 subjects by immunosequencing and related them to cytomegalovirus serostatus. The study aimed to test whether signatures of past pathogen exposure could be identified by cataloging public T cell receptors. Alongside the repertoire data, information on donor age, sex, ethnicity and CMV serostatus was compiled. The number of donors typed differed by locus, with roughly 620-630 for A, B, C, DRB1 and DQB1, 522 for DQA1, about 610 for DPA1, and some 470 for DPB1. Of the 300 to 400 genotyped donors, over 70% fell in the genetic ancestry cluster associated with self-reported Caucasian donors. In a later analysis, previously published TCR beta repertoires from some 640 donors were re-analyzed and high-resolution HLA genotyping was added so that TCR occurrence patterns could be studied. All discovery cohort repertoires had been generated on a single sequencing platform. A later genetic analysis took genome-wide SNP genotypes for about three fifths of the 666 donors and used that subset as a discovery cohort. Besides the first cohort of 500 to 700 subjects, a separate validation cohort made up of 120 different subjects was used. In the later analysis, no new phenotypic data were used to find candidate immune exposures; instead, reliance was placed on TCR beta sequences and their occurrence across donors. Across some 400 genotyped donors of the cohort, an average of roughly 230,000 unique TCR beta nucleotide sequences per donor were sequenced, and 15% to 20% of those sequences were non-productive. HLA typing included class I and class II loci at four-digit resolution. An earlier analysis of several hundred of the donors used high-throughput TCR beta sequencing to judge whether each TCR beta V gene segment behaved as functional or pseudogenic. Because of strong linkage in the cohort, four to six DR-DQ haplotypes were treated as single units for association and clustering.

The count of this clone is one. No cognate antigen has been identified for it. Qualities for individual bases were not recorded, and no much larger clone is one base off. The sample has other DNA sequences that encode this CDR3 too. The library was prepared using the immunoSEQ multiplex PCR assay. A mixture of 60 forward primers for TCR Vbeta segments and 13 reverse primers for TCR Jbeta segments was used in the multiplex PCR. A multiplex PCR assay on genomic DNA amplified the CDR3 region of rearranged TCR beta genes. On the Illumina HiSeq System, the amplified TCR beta libraries were sequenced as 87-base-pair reads. From the authors' description of their analysis: A later analysis counted about 80 million unique TCR beta chains across the 690 or so repertoires, and some 11 million of these chains were shared by at least two donors. Raw reads were error-corrected and collapsed into unique sequences by a nearest-neighbor algorithm in which closely related sequences were merged to remove PCR and sequencing errors. To assign V, D and J gene segments, CDR3 sequences were aligned to IMGT reference sequences. Each retained sequence needed at least a six-nucleotide match to both a V gene segment and a J gene segment. A rearrangement counted as productive if the CDR3 had no stop codons and remained in frame with V and J, and every other rearrangement counted as non-productive. CDR3 was defined according to IMGT convention as the region running from the second conserved V-encoded cysteine to the conserved J-encoded phenylalanine. The earlier analysis of roughly 590 of the donors excluded sequences that lacked an unambiguous match to a single V gene segment. An earlier analysis of a few hundred of the donors called V segments functional above 56.7% productive rearrangements and segregating when the between-donor standard deviation exceeded 5%. To diagnose cytomegalovirus status from the catalog of TCR beta chain sequences, a statistical classification framework was built. V and J gene assignment, in a later analysis, came from comparing TCR nucleotide sequences with IMGT/GENE-DB human TR gene sequences. The TCRdist pipeline was used in a later analysis to assign CDR3 sequences and most-parsimonious VDJ recombination scenarios. In a later analysis, each TCR beta chain was defined by its CDR3 amino acid sequence together with its V-gene family, and reads lacking a unique V-gene family were excluded. A later analysis removed 500 to 650 highly shared, low-generation-probability nucleotide sequences to deal with suspected cross-contamination and a sequencing artifact. For each public chain, a later analysis derived a clonal expansion index from normalized ranks of inferred template counts within each repertoire. In a later analysis, generation probabilities were computed using a VDJ recombination model fitted to out-of-frame rearrangements, and the results were checked against IGoR. In a later analysis, TCR-TCR, TCR-HLA and TCR-CMV co-occurrence was scored with hypergeometric tests, and a repertoire-size bias correction was applied to TCR pairs. In a later analysis, false discovery rates were estimated by permuting HLA or CMV assignments 20 times. In a later analysis, co-occurring TCRs were grouped with DBSCAN, and TCRdist sequence similarity was added when clustering was performed within HLA-allele-positive subsets. Co-occurrence clustering excluded repertoires with fewer than 30,000 or more than 120,000 public chains, plus five with anomalous nucleotide sharing. TCRdb obtained this table from immuneACCESS and retained in-frame rearrangements with V and J assigned. These tables miss some clones; where compared with another copy, unresolved V genes account for less than half of the shortfall, and the remainder is unexplained. The DNA gave D and trimming, while V, J and clone size come from that table. The table for this sample lists under 200,000 clones; about 79% of them were counted only once. The top ten hold about 6% of the sample.

What the authors observed across the whole study: When HLA alleles, especially DR and DQ, strongly co-occurred, attributing TCR associations to individual alleles was difficult. HLA typing was unavailable for some donors at each locus, so association tests used only the typed subset. A later genetic analysis associated a missense DCLRE1C variant with V-gene and J-gene trimming of TCR beta chains, and an independent cohort replicated the association. Three of the identified cytomegalovirus-associated TCR beta chains were confirmed in vitro to be specific for cytomegalovirus antigens. According to a later analysis, TCR association rates differed among HLA loci, with DRB1 alleles showing the most associated TCRs and HLA-C alleles showing the fewest. In a later analysis, HLA-associated TCR beta chains were found to be more clonally expanded and to have lower generation probabilities than equally common non-associated chains. It was suggested by the authors that the approach could potentially be generalized to other disease states and immunological phenotypes. In a later analysis, some 18,000 TCR beta sequences were associated with specific HLA alleles at a false discovery rate of 0.05. An earlier analysis of around 540 of the donors showed that most TCR beta V segments appeared in productive rearrangements either about 87% or about 30% of the time, which broadly matched IMGT annotations. A further reported finding was that TCR beta sequences accurately predicted the HLA-A and HLA-B alleles for most subjects in the first cohort. Across donors, most TCR sequences were observed very rarely, whereas some public TCRs were present in many individuals. Correlated functional status among segregating V segments might reflect linkage disequilibrium, but an unknown experimental factor could not be ruled out. The sequencing pipeline was judged likely to have produced a cluster of highly shared sequence variants as a technical artifact. The study listed around 160 TCR beta chains as associated with cytomegalovirus. Because counts were too low, seventeen rarely observed V segments, including chromosome 9 orphons, were excluded from the earlier analysis of around 640 of the donors. In a later analysis, several top co-occurrence clusters were reported to appear linked to parvovirus B19, influenza, CMV and Epstein-Barr virus. A later analysis found that most CMV-associated TCR beta chains appeared HLA-restricted, with HLA associations seemingly driven largely by CMV exposure. The classifier was reported to diagnose cytomegalovirus status with high specificity and sensitivity in both the original and validation cohorts. In a later genetic analysis, fewer N-insertions in productive TCRs were reported among donors in an Asian-associated ancestry cluster than the roughly 700-donor mean. For the cohort, immune exposure information was limited to CMV serostatus. Some IMGT-functional V segments, including TRBV6-2 and TRBV6-3, could not be told apart with the 87-base-pair reads, so those segments were excluded. Only TCR beta chains were sequenced in this cohort, and the absence of alpha or paired-chain data limited detectable features. Presence/absence analyses assumed roughly uniform sequencing depth across donors, an assumption that may not hold.

The CDR3 spans 15 residues, from the cysteine through the phenylalanine. The CDR3 DNA has 45 bases and is translated from base 1. V gives up 0 bases and J gives up 0 bases, and the segment between their germline ends measures 6 bases. The germline V gene sets CDR1 to SGDLS and CDR2 to YYNGEE. The cohort was made up of around 720 healthy bone marrow donors. At the time of sampling, every cohort member was nominally healthy, though immune exposures that went unrecorded were likely present. The donor tested CMV seropositive and was one of the 289 seropositive cohort members. A peripheral blood sample was collected from each donor, and TCR beta sequencing was performed on peripheral blood mononuclear cells. Genomic DNA extraction from the blood cell samples was performed with the Qiagen DNeasy Blood Extraction Kit.

The receptor chain draws on TRBV9 and TRBJ1-4; a weak D assignment points to TRBD1 (5 bases agree). This receptor was obtained from a man aged 50 to 59 in good health and CMV-seropositive. Specimen: PBMCs. The CDR3 loop reads CASSVAGATNEKLFF. At the DNA level, the sequence is TGTGCCAGCAGCGTAGCGGGGGCAACTAATGAAAAACTGTTTTTT.